The next 32 T cell receptor beta chains were all read from a single sample in a study of blood T cell repertoires in COVID-19. Here immunoSEQ multiplex PCR was the method, and the copy in TCRdb shows in-frame clones only, minus some. This table holds just under 65,000 clones, about 76% found once. Sequencing used peripheral blood. These receptors were collected from a human donor in a cohort sampled during active COVID-19.

The chain employs TRBV19 and TRBJ1-6; 7 nucleotides line up with TRBD1. With V trimmed by 2 bases and J by 8 bases, 6 bases remained unmatched. Germline V gene sequence: CDR1 LNHDA, CDR2 SQIVND (reference sequence). The CDR3 spans 15 residues. The CDR3, as DNA: TGTGCCAGTAGTATAAAGAGACAGGGCGATTCACCCCTCCACTTT. Protein sequence: CASSIKRQGDSPLHF.

As DNA, the CDR3 is TGTGCCTGGACTGGAGTCGGGGAAAGGTTCGGCTATGGCTACACCTTC. Translated, it gives CAWTGVGERFGYGYTF. The chain joins TRBV30 to TRBJ1-2; unclear D gene. Per the germline V gene, CDR1 is GTSNPN and CDR2 is SVGIG (reference sequence). Trimming removed 4 bases at V and 4 bases at J, with 22 bases between. The CDR3 has 16 residues.

This chain uses TRBV6-5 with TRBJ1-5; TRBD1 agrees at 8 bases. Germline CDR1 and CDR2: MNHEY and SVGAGI. The CDR3 has 13 residues. V lost 6 bases to trimming and J lost 6 bases; unmatched junction nucleotides: 4. CDR3 protein: CASRGQGGQPQHF. CDR3 bases: TGTGCCAGCAGAGGACAGGGCGGTCAGCCCCAGCATTTT.

The genes are TRBV5-6 and TRBJ2-2; D is possibly TRBD1 (6 bases). Germline values: CDR1 SGHDT, CDR2 YYEEEE. The CDR3 is made up of 16 amino acids. Between the trimmed V and J ends, which lost 0 bases and 5 bases, there was a span of 14 bases. CDR3 sequence reads: CASSLGDQGSTGELFF. The DNA for the CDR3 is TGTGCCAGCAGCTTGGGCGATCAGGGGAGTACCGGGGAGCTGTTTTTT.

The chain is built from TRBV19 and TRBJ2-2; TRBD2 matches 15 bases. Germline trimming cut 4 bases from V and 7 bases from J; bases unmatched to any gene: 10. Germline values: CDR1 LNHDA, CDR2 SQIVND (reference sequence). The CDR3 consists of 18 residues. The CDR3 region has the DNA TGTGCCAGTAGTACCGGGACTAGCGGGGGGCTAACGTACGGGGAGCTGTTTTTT. It translates to CASSTGTSGGLTYGELFF. Filled out from reference TRBV19 and TRBJ2-2, the complete variable domain reads DGGITQSPKYLFRKEGQNVTLSCEQNLNHDAMYWYRQDPGQGLRLIYYSQIVNDFQKGDIAEGYSVSREKKESFPLTVTSAQKNPTAFYLCASSTGTSGGLTYGELFFGEGSRLTVL.

This clone was observed once. The V and J genes are TRBV4-2 and TRBJ2-3, with TRBD2 as a possible D gene (7 bases). Germline assignment: CDR1 LGHNA and CDR2 YNFKEQ. This CDR3 is 14 amino acids long. Trimming left V 3 bases short and J 6 bases short, with 13 bases between. The CDR3 region has the DNA TGTGCCAGCAGCCAGGTCGCGGGGGCGGATACGCAGTATTTT. Amino acid sequence: CASSQVAGADTQYF.

The V gene is TRBV11-2, the J gene TRBJ2-1; the match to TRBD2 covers 9 bases. The CDR3 sequence is 16 residues long. Germline V gives CDR1 SGHAT, CDR2 FQNNGV. V was pared by 3 bases and J by 5 bases, with 8 bases of the junction left unmatched. CDR3: CASSFPLAGYNNEQFF. CDR3 nucleotide sequence: TGTGCCAGCAGCTTCCCCCTAGCGGGGTACAACAATGAGCAGTTCTTC. Full variable domain (remainder filled in from reference TRBV11-2 and TRBJ2-1): EAGVAQSPRYKIIEKRQSVAFWCNPISGHATLYWYQQILGQGPKLLIQFQNNGVVDDSQLPKDRFSAERLKGVDSTLKIQPAKLEDSAVYLCASSFPLAGYNNEQFFGPGTRLTVL.

This clone was picked up a small number of times. The chain links TRBV10-3 to TRBJ2-1; 7 nucleotides agree with TRBD1. Germline CDR1 and CDR2: ENHRY and SYGVKD. CDR3 length equals 13 residues. The V gene end was trimmed by 5 bases and the J gene end by 5 bases; junction bases not matched to a gene: 3. The CDR3 protein is CAISPGQNNEQFF. Here the CDR3 DNA reads TGTGCCATCAGTCCGGGACAGAACAATGAGCAGTTCTTC.

The gene calls are TRBV9 and TRBJ2-1, with 8 positions matching TRBD2. Germline V CDR1 and CDR2: SGDLS, YYNGEE. This CDR3 is 16 amino acids long. The V gene end was trimmed by 0 bases and the J gene end by 7 bases; junction bases not matched to a gene: 9. The CDR3: CASSVGGPRGGNEQFF. The CDR3 DNA sequence: TGTGCCAGCAGCGTAGGAGGGCCTCGGGGGGGGAATGAGCAGTTCTTC.

This clone was seen a few times. The gene calls are TRBV5-1 and TRBJ1-1; D call uncertain. Germline V gene sequence: CDR1 SGHRS, CDR2 YFSETQ. This CDR3 spans 14 amino acids. Trimming stripped 0 bases from V and 7 bases from J, with 13 bases between. The chain's CDR3 is CASSLGILGSEAFF. The CDR3 DNA sequence: TGCGCCAGCAGCTTGGGAATCTTGGGGAGTGAAGCTTTCTTT.

The chain carries TRBV24-1 and TRBJ2-3; 9 positions agree with TRBD1. The CDR3 runs to 15 residues. V trimming: 4 bases; J trimming: 4 bases; junction bases outside the gene matches: 5. Germline V gene sequence: CDR1 KGHDR, CDR2 SFDVKD. The CDR3, as DNA: TGTGCCACCAGTGAATCGGGACAGGGCGCAGATACGCAGTATTTT. It codes for CATSESGQGADTQYF.

The count of this clone is one. The chain combines TRBV28 with TRBJ2-7; TRBD1 matches 9 bases. V was pared by 2 bases and J by 4 bases, with 3 bases of the junction left unmatched. The CDR3 extends over 14 amino acids. The V gene's germline CDR1 is MDHEN and CDR2 SYDVKM. The CDR3 spells CASSLGTGKYEQYF. The DNA for the CDR3 is TGTGCCAGCAGTTTAGGGACAGGGAAGTACGAGCAGTACTTC. Combining the CDR3 with reference TRBV28 and TRBJ2-7 gives the whole variable domain DVKVTQSSRYLVKRTGEKVFLECVQDMDHENMFWYRQDPGLGLRLIYFSYDVKMKEKGDIPEGYSVSREKKERFSLILESASTNQTSMYLCASSLGTGKYEQYFGPGTRLTVT.

The CDR3 nucleotides read TGTGCCAGCAGCTTATCGCAGGGGCCCGGGGCGCAGTATTTT. It is translated as CASSLSQGPGAQYF. The rearrangement links TRBV7-9 to TRBJ2-3, with a possible D match to TRBD1 (6 bases). Looked up from germline, CDR1 is SEHNR and CDR2 is FQNEAQ (reference sequence). The CDR3 is 14 amino acids. The germline V and J ends were trimmed by 2 bases and 10 bases, with 16 bases remaining between them.

The chain links TRBV19 to TRBJ2-3; weak D call: TRBD2 (5 bases). Per the germline V gene, CDR1 is LNHDA and CDR2 is SQIVND (reference sequence). V was trimmed by 2 bases and J by 1 base, leaving 10 bases between them. The CDR3 consists of 15 residues. CDR3 sequence: CASSIQRRGTDTQYF. DNA of the CDR3: TGTGCCAGTAGTATACAGAGGCGGGGCACAGATACGCAGTATTTT.

The rearrangement joins TRBV9 to TRBJ2-4; a possible D gene is TRBD1 (7 bases). The germline V gene encodes CDR1 SGDLS and CDR2 YYNGEE. The CDR3 spans 17 residues. Trimming pared 3 bases from V and 0 bases from J, leaving 16 bases between. CDR3 bases: TGTGCCAGCAGCGCGAGGGGGGACAGTCTAGCCAAAAACATTCAGTACTTC. This translates into CASSARGDSLAKNIQYF.

This chain links TRBV7-8 with TRBJ1-3, with D maybe TRBD1 (5 bases). This CDR3 comprises 16 residues. Trimming left V 1 base short and J 0 bases short, with 10 bases between. Germline loops: CDR1 SGHVS, CDR2 FQNEAQ. Here the CDR3 DNA reads TGTGCCAGCAGCTTAGACAGGTTTACCTCTGGAAACACCATATATTTT. Protein product: CASSLDRFTSGNTIYF.

CDR3 region: CASSFGQGAQQYF. CDR3 nucleotides: TGTGCCAGCAGCTTCGGACAGGGGGCCCAGCAGTACTTC. V is TRBV11-3 and J is TRBJ2-7; TRBD1 aligns across 11 bases. This CDR3 comprises 13 residues. Unmatched junction bases numbered 3, after V lost 3 bases and J lost 8 bases. The V gene's germline CDR1 is SGHNT and CDR2 YENEEA.

This clone was detected once. The rearrangement uses TRBV6-6 and TRBJ2-1; 10 nucleotides line up with TRBD1. Germline V gene sequence: CDR1 MNHNY, CDR2 SVGAGI (reference sequence). The CDR3 contains 15 residues. J lost 8 bases, V lost 6 bases, and 10 bases had no gene match. CDR3 nucleotides: TGTGCCAGCAGCCGCGGACAGGGGGGACGGGATGAGCAGTTCTTC. It specifies CASSRGQGGRDEQFF.

The V and J genes are TRBV10-2 and TRBJ1-2; D not resolved. V lost 2 bases to trimming and J lost 7 bases, with 14 bases between them. CDR1 and CDR2 (germline): WSHSY, SAAADI. The CDR3 is made up of 14 amino acids. The CDR3: CASSEIRGGSGYTF. As DNA, the CDR3 is TGCGCCAGCAGTGAGATCCGGGGAGGGAGTGGCTACACCTTC.

This chain links TRBV7-2 with TRBJ2-1, with 11 bases matching TRBD2. The germline gives CDR1 SGHTA, CDR2 FQGNSA. Trimming at V came to 5 bases and at J to 4 bases, leaving 7 bases not matched to a gene. This CDR3 comprises 16 residues. CDR3 DNA sequence: TGTGCCAGCAGCAAAAACTTAGCGGGGGGGTACAATGAGCAGTTCTTC. Translating it yields CASSKNLAGGYNEQFF.

Regarding this clone: The identical CDR3 is also encoded by other nucleotide sequences in the sample. The rearrangement links TRBV3-1 (or the pseudogene TRBV3-2) to TRBJ1-1; 11 bases are a match to TRBD1. The CDR3 contains 15 residues. Germline V gives CDR1 LGHDT, CDR2 YNNKEL (reference sequence). V gave up 1 base and J gave up 7 bases; unmatched junction bases: 5. CDR3 region: CASSQGSGTGGEAFF. In nucleotides, the CDR3 is TGTGCCAGCAGCCAAGGGTCCGGGACAGGGGGTGAAGCTTTCTTT.

The V gene is TRBV12-3 or TRBV12-4, the J gene TRBJ2-1; 7 positions match TRBD1. V lost 1 base and J lost 6; bases outside the gene matches: 0. This CDR3 contains 13 residues. For the CDR3, the DNA is TGTGCCAGCAGTTTAGGGACAGGCAATGAGCAGTTCTTC. Translation: CASSLGTGNEQFF.

CDR3 loop: CASSQRHTDTQYF. DNA for the CDR3: TGTGCCAGCAGCCAGAGACACACAGATACGCAGTATTTT. This chain joins TRBV16 and TRBJ2-3; D is undetermined. The CDR3 consists of 13 residues. Looked up from germline, CDR1 is KGHSY and CDR2 is FQNENV. V lost 3 bases to trimming and J lost 2 bases, with 6 bases between them.

The chain couples TRBV2 to TRBJ2-5; D is undetermined. The length of the CDR3 is 14 residues. Germline CDR1 reads SNHLY; CDR2 reads FYNNEI. The ends were cut back, 6 bases at V and 4 bases at J, with 15 bases in the middle. This CDR3 reads CASRGYFLRETQYF. The CDR3 nucleotides read TGTGCCAGCAGGGGCTACTTTTTGAGAGAGACCCAGTACTTC.

This clone was recorded a few times. The rearrangement uses TRBV6-1 and TRBJ1-1; no clear D. Germline assignment: CDR1 MNHNS and CDR2 SASEGT. This CDR3 has 14 residues. Trimming removed 1 base from V and 5 bases from J, with 11 bases in between. CDR3 region: CASSEVGDVTEAFF. As DNA, the CDR3 is TGTGCCAGCAGTGAAGTTGGAGACGTTACTGAAGCTTTCTTT.

This sequence joins TRBV5-1 and TRBJ2-3; 8 nucleotides line up with TRBD2. The CDR3 is 15 residues long. Germline CDR1 SGHRS, CDR2 YFSETQ. Unmatched junction bases numbered 6, after V lost 5 bases and J lost 1 base. CDR3 region: CASSSDSGGTDTQYF. For the CDR3, the DNA is TGCGCCAGCAGTTCGGATAGCGGGGGCACAGATACGCAGTATTTT. The entire variable domain, with the rest obtained from reference TRBV5-1 and TRBJ2-3, is as follows: KAGVTQTPRYLIKTRGQQVTLSCSPISGHRSVSWYQQTPGQGLQFLFEYFSETQRNKGNFPGRFSGRQFSNSRSEMNVSTLELGDSALYLCASSSDSGGTDTQYFGPGTRLTVL.

There are a few counts of this clone. The V and J genes are TRBV19 and TRBJ2-1, with D possibly TRBD2 on 6 matching bases. Trimming took 7 bases from V and 1 from J, leaving 11 bases between them. Germline V gene sequence: CDR1 LNHDA, CDR2 SQIVND (reference sequence). The CDR3 runs 14 residues. This chain's CDR3 is CASIEGGSYNEQFF. The DNA for the CDR3 is TGTGCCAGTATCGAGGGAGGTTCCTACAATGAGCAGTTCTTC. Using reference TRBV19 and TRBJ2-1 for the parts outside the CDR3, the full variable domain is DGGITQSPKYLFRKEGQNVTLSCEQNLNHDAMYWYRQDPGQGLRLIYYSQIVNDFQKGDIAEGYSVSREKKESFPLTVTSAQKNPTAFYLCASIEGGSYNEQFFGPGTRLTVL.

The chain is built from TRBV6-2 or TRBV6-3 and TRBJ1-4; maybe TRBD1 (6 bases). V was shortened by 2 bases and J by 7 bases, with 8 bases between the two germline ends. CDR3 length: 13 amino acids. Per germline, CDR1 MNHEY and CDR2 SVGEGT. DNA of the CDR3: TGTGCCAGCAGTTACAGGGGGACTGAAAAACTGTTTTTT. This sequence encodes CASSYRGTEKLFF.

CDR3 sequence (DNA): TGTGCCAGCGCAGGGTTCTCCTACGAGCAGTACTTC. It codes for CASAGFSYEQYF. This chain connects TRBV25-1 to TRBJ2-7, with D maybe TRBD1 (5 bases). Between the trimmed V and J ends, which lost 8 bases and 0 bases, there was a span of 8 bases. CDR1 and CDR2 (germline): MGHDK, SYGVNS. The CDR3 consists of 12 residues.

This sequence joins TRBV30 and TRBJ1-5; D is unresolved. Per the germline V gene, CDR1 is GTSNPN and CDR2 is SVGIG (reference sequence). The V end was cut by 0 bases, the J end by 4 bases, with 7 bases between. The CDR3 totals 13 residues. Written as DNA, the CDR3 is TGTGCCTGGAGTGTTGAGGGTAATCAGCCCCAGCATTTT. It codes for CAWSVEGNQPQHF.

This chain uses TRBV21-1 with TRBJ1-2. TRBV21-1 is described as a pseudogene. This CDR3 region has 12 residues. The CDR3, as DNA: TGTGCCAGCCGTGGGAGCACCTATGGCTACACCTTC. It specifies CASRGSTYGYTF.

The chain uses TRBV29-1 and TRBJ2-1, with 9 positions matching TRBD1. The CDR3 is 15 residues long. The V gene's germline CDR1 is SQVTM and CDR2 ANQGSEA. The V and J ends lost 5 bases and 6 bases, in that order; junction bases with no gene match: 11. The CDR3 coding sequence is TGCAGCGTTATACTCCGGGACAGGGTGGCCAATGAGCAGTTCTTC. It encodes CSVILRDRVANEQFF.